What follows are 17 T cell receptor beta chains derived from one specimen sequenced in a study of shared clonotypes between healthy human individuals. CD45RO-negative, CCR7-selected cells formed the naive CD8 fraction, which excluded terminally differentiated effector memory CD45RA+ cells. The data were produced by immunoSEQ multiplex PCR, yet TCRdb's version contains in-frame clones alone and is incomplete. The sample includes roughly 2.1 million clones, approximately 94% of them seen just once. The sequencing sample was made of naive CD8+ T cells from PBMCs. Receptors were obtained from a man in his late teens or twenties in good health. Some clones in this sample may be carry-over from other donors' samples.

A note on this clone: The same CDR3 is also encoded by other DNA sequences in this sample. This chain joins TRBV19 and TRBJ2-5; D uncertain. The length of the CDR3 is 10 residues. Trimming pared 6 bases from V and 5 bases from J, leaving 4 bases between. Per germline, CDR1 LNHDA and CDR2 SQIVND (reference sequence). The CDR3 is CASSGETQYF. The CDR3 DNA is TGTGCCAGTAGCGGGGAGACCCAGTACTTC.

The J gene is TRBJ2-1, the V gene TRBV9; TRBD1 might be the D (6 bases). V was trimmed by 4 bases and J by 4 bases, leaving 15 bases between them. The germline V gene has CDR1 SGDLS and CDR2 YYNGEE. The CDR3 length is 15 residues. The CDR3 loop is CASSPPPGDYNEQFF. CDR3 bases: TGTGCCAGCAGCCCCCCTCCAGGGGATTACAATGAGCAGTTCTTC. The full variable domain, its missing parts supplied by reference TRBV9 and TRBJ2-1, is DSGVTQTPKHLITATGQRVTLRCSPRSGDLSVYWYQQSLDQGLQFLIQYYNGEERAKGNILERFSAQQFPDLHSELNLSSLELGDSALYFCASSPPPGDYNEQFFGPGTRLTVL.

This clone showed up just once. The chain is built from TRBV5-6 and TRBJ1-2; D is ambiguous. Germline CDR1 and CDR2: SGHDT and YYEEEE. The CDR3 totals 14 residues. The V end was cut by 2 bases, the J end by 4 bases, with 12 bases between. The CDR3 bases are TGTGCCAGCAGCTTTGGAGGGCTAGGCTATGGCTACACCTTC. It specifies CASSFGGLGYGYTF.

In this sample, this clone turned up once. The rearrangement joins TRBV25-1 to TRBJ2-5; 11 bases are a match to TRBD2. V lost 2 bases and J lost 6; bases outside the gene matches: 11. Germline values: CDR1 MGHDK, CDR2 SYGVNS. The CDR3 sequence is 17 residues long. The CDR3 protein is CASSETHSGRASQTQYF. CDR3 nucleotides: TGTGCCAGCAGTGAAACCCATAGCGGGAGGGCCAGCCAGACCCAGTACTTC. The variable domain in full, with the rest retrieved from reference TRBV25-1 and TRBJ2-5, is EADIYQTPRYLVIGTGKKITLECSQTMGHDKMYWYQQDPGMELHLIHYSYGVNSTEKGDLSSESTVSRIRTEHFPLTLESARPSHTSQYLCASSETHSGRASQTQYFGPGTRLLVL.

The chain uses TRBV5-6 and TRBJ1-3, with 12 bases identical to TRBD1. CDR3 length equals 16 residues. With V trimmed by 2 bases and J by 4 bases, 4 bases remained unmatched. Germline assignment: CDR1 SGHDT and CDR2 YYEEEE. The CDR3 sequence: CASSFGTGGAGNTIYF. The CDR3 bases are TGTGCCAGCAGCTTTGGGACAGGGGGCGCAGGAAACACCATATATTTT.

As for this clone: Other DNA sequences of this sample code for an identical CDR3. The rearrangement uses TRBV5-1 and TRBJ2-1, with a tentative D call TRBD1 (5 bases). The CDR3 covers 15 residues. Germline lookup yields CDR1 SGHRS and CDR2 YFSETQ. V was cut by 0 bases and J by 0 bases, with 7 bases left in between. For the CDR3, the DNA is TGCGCCAGCAGCTTGGGACAGAGCTCCTACAATGAGCAGTTCTTC. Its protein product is CASSLGQSSYNEQFF. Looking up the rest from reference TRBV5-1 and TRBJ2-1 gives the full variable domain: KAGVTQTPRYLIKTRGQQVTLSCSPISGHRSVSWYQQTPGQGLQFLFEYFSETQRNKGNFPGRFSGRQFSNSRSEMNVSTLELGDSALYLCASSLGQSSYNEQFFGPGTRLTVL.

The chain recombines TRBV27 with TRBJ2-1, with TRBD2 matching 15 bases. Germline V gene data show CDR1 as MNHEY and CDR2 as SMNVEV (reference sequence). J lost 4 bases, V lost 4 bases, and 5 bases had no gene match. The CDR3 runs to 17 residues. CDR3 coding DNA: TGTGCCAGCAGTTCCTGGACTAGCGGGAGGGGATACAATGAGCAGTTCTTC. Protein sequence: CASSSWTSGRGYNEQFF.

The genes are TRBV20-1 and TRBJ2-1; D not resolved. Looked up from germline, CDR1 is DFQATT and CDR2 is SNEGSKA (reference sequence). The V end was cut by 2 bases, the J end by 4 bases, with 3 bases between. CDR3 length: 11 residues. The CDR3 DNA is TGCAGTGCTAGATTGTACAATGAGCAGTTCTTC. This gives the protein CSARLYNEQFF.

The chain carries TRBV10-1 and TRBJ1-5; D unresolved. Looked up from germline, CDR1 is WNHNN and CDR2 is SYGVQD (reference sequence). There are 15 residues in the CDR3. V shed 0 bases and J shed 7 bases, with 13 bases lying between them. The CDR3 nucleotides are TGCGCCAGCAGTGAGTCTGGACGCGGAGGCCAGCCCCAGCATTTT. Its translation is CASSESGRGGQPQHF.

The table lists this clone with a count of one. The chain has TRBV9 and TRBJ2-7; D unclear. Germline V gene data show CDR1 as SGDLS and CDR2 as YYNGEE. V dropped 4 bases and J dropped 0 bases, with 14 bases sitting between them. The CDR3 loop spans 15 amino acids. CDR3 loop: CASSPDGRVSYEQYF. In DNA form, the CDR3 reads TGTGCCAGCAGCCCCGACGGGCGTGTCTCCTACGAGCAGTACTTC.

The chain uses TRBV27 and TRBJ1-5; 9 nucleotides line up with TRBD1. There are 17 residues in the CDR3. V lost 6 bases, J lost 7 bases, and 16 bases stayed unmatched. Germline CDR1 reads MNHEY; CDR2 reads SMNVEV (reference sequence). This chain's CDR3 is CASSPAEWTGVRQPQHF. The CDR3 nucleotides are TGTGCCAGCAGCCCCGCGGAATGGACAGGGGTCCGGCAGCCCCAGCATTTT.

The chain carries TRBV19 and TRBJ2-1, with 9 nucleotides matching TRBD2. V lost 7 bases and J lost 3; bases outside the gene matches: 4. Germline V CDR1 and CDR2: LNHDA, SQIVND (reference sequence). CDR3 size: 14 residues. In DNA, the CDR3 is TGTGCCAGTAAGGCGACTAGCGGCTACAATGAGCAGTTCTTC. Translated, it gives CASKATSGYNEQFF.

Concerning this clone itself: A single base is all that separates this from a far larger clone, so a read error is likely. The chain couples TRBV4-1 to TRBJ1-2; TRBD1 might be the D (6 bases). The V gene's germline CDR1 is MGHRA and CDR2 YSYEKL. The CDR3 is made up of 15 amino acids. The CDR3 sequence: CTSSQERTGLAGYTF. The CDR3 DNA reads TGCACCAGCAGCCAAGAAAGAACAGGGCTCGCGGGCTACACCTTC.

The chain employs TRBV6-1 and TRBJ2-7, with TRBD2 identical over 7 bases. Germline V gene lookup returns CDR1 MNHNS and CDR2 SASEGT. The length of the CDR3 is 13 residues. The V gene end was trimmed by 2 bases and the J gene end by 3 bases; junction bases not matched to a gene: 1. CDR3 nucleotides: TGTGCCAGCAGTGAACGGGAGGTCTACGAGCAGTACTTC. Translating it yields CASSEREVYEQYF.

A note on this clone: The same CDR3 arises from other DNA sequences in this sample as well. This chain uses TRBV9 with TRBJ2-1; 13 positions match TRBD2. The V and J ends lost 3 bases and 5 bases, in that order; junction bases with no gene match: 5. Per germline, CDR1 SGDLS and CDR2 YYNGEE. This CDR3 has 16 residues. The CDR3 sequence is CASSETGTSGNNEQFF. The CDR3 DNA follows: TGTGCCAGCAGCGAGACCGGGACTAGCGGGAACAATGAGCAGTTCTTC.

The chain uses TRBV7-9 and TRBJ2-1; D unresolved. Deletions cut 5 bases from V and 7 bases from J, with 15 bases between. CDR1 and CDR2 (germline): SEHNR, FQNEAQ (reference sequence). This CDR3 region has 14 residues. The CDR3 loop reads CASSQPGSENEQFF. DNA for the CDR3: TGTGCCAGCAGCCAGCCTGGTAGTGAGAATGAGCAGTTCTTC. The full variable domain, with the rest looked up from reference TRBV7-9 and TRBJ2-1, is DTGVSQNPRHKITKRGQNVTFRCDPISEHNRLYWYRQTLGQGPEFLTYFQNEAQLEKSRLLSDRFSAERPKGSFSTLEIQRTEQGDSAMYLCASSQPGSENEQFFGPGTRLTVL.

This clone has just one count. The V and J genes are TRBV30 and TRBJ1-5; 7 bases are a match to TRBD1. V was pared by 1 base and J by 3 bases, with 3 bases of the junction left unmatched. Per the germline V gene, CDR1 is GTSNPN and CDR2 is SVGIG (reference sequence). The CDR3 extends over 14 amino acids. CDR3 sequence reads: CAWSEGTDNQPQHF. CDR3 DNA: TGTGCCTGGAGTGAAGGGACAGACAATCAGCCCCAGCATTTT.